This TCR beta chain is drawn from a study of blood T cells in healthy people across ages. Study-wide results and caveats: While age rose, TCR beta diversity per million T cells dropped in a roughly linear way.

The trim removed 4 bases at V and 12 bases at J, leaving 9 bases unmatched. This CDR3 comprises 13 residues. CDR1 is MNHEY, CDR2 SVGEGT, per germline. A note on this clonotype: Its antigen is unknown.

The second PCR ran about 6 to 12 cycles with a sample-barcoded 5' primer and J-beta primers. One entry per CDR3 protein, called by TCRdb with MiXCR from the 5' RACE reads. The data show over 1.5 million distinct CDR3 sequences, about 49% seen once. Each of the donors had approximately 10 milliliters of peripheral blood drawn into EDTA-treated Vacutainer tubes. A minimum of 7 million PBMCs was isolated per sample. The rearrangement links TRBV6-2 or TRBV6-3 to TRBJ1-1, with 9 bases lining up with TRBD1. The sequencing input was blood. This receptor was obtained from a woman in her forties in good health. The CDR3 bases are TGTGCCAGCAGTTTTAACGGACAGGGGAGAACTTTCTTT. Encoded protein: CASSFNGQGRTFF.